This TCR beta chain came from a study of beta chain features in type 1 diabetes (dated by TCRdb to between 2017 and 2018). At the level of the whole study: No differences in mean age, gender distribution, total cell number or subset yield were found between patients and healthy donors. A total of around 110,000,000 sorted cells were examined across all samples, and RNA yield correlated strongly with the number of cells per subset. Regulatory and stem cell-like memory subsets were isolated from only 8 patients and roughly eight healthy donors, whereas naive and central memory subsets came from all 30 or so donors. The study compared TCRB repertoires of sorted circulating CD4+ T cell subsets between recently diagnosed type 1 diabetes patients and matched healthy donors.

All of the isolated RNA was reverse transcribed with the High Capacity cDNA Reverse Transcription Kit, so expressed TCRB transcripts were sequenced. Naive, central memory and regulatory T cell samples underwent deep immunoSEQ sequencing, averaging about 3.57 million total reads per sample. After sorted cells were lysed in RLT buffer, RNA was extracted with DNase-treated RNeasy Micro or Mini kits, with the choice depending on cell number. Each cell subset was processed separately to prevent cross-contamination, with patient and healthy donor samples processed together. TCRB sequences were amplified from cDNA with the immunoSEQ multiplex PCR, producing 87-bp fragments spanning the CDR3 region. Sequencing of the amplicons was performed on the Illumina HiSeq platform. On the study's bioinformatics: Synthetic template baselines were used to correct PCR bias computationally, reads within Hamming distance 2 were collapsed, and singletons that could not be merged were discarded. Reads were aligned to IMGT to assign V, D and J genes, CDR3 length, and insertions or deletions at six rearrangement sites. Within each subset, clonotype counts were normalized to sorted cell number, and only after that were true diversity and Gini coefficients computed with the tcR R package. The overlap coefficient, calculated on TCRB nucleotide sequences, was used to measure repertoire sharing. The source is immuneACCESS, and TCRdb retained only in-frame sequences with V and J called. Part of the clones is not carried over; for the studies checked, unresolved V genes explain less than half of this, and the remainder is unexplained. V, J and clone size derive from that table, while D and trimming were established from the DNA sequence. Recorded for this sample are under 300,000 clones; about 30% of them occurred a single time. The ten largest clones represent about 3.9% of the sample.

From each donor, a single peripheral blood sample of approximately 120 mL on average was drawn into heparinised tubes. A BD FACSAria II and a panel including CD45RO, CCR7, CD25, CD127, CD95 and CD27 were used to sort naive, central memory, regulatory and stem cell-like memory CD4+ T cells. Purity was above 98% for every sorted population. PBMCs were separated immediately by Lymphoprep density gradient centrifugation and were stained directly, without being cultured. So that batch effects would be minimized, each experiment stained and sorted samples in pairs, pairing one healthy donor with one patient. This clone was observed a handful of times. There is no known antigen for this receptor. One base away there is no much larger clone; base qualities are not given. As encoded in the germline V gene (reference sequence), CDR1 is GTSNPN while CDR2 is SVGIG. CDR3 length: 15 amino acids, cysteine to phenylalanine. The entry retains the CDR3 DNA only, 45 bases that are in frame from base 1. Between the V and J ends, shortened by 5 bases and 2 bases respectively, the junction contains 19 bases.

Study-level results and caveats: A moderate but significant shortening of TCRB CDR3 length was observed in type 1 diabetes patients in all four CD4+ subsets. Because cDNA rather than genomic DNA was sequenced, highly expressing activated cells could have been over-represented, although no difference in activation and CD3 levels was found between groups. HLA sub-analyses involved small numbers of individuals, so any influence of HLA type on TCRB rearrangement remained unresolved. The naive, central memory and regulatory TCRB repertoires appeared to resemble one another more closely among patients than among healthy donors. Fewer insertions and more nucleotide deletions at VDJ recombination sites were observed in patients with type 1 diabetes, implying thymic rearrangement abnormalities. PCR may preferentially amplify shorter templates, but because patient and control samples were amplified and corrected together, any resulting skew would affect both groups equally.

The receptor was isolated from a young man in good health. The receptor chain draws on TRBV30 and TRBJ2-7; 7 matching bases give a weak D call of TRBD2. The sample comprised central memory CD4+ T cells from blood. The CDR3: CAWSTPLGGPYEQYF. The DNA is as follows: TGTGCCTGGTCCACCCCACTCGGGGGGCCCTACGAGCAGTACTTC.